Listed below are T cell receptor beta chains from one sample, sequenced in a study of low-dose radiotherapy and immunotherapy resistance in tumors. TCRdb re-called the reads with MiXCR, one entry per CDR3 protein. The sample shows approximately 70,000 distinct CDR3 sequences, approximately 31% of them seen only once. The specimen was PBMCs, collected before treatment. The origin of the receptors is a female donor with ovarian cancer. Both conserved end residues are part of each CDR3. The D gene is left open where the match is weak. Clone size is shown for a subset of rows, as once, few, many or a class of expanded clone.

cdr3_nt: TGTGCCTGGAGAGGATACACTAGCGGGAGTCTCTGGGAGACCCAGTACTTC; cdr3_aa: CAWRGYTSGSLWETQYF; j_call: TRBJ2-5; d_call: TRBD2; clone_size: many; v_call: TRBV30
cdr3_nt: TGTGCCAGCAGCACTAGGGACAACGGGCCCGGGGAGCTGTTTTTT; cdr3_aa: CASSTRDNGPGELFF; j_call: TRBJ2-2; d_call: -; clone_size: many; v_call: TRBV21-1
cdr3_nt: TGTGCCAGCAGTTACGGGAGTGGGGTGTCTCAGTTCTTC; cdr3_aa: CASSYGSGVSQFF; j_call: TRBJ2-1; d_call: -; clone_size: -; v_call: TRBV6-5
cdr3_nt: TGTGCCAGCAGCGGGTACCATGAGCAGTTCTTC; cdr3_aa: CASSGYHEQFF; j_call: TRBJ2-1; d_call: -; clone_size: many; v_call: TRBV7-2
cdr3_nt: TGTGCCAGCAGCCTAGGGGGGGCCCATGCCCTTAACTATGGCTACACCTTC; cdr3_aa: CASSLGGAHALNYGYTF; j_call: TRBJ1-2; d_call: -; clone_size: -; v_call: TRBV7-2
cdr3_nt: TGTGCCAGCAGTTTATCCAGGGGATTGGGTATGCTCACAGATACGCAGTATTTT; cdr3_aa: CASSLSRGLGMLTDTQYF; j_call: TRBJ2-3; d_call: -; clone_size: many; v_call: TRBV28
cdr3_nt: TGTGCCAGCAGCTTAGCGCTGAGGGGCGAAAAACTGTTTTTT; cdr3_aa: CASSLALRGEKLFF; j_call: TRBJ1-4; d_call: -; clone_size: many; v_call: TRBV7-2
cdr3_nt: TGTGCCAGCAGCCACAGAGGGAGAGAGGAGCAGTACTTC; cdr3_aa: CASSHRGREEQYF; j_call: TRBJ2-7; d_call: -; clone_size: -; v_call: TRBV7-2
cdr3_nt: TGTGCCAGCAGCGTAGGACGCTACGGGAGCACTGAAGCTTTCTTT; cdr3_aa: CASSVGRYGSTEAFF; j_call: TRBJ1-1; d_call: -; clone_size: many; v_call: TRBV7-8
cdr3_nt: TGTGCCTGGCGCCTTATCGGGGGACAAGAGACCCAGTACTTC; cdr3_aa: CAWRLIGGQETQYF; j_call: TRBJ2-5; d_call: -; clone_size: many; v_call: TRBV30
cdr3_nt: TGTGCCAGCAGCTTACAAGACGAGCAGTACTTC; cdr3_aa: CASSLQDEQYF; j_call: TRBJ2-7; d_call: -; clone_size: once; v_call: TRBV11-2
cdr3_nt: TGTGCCAGCAGACTGAACAGGGGGCGAGAGACCCAGTACTTC; cdr3_aa: CASRLNRGRETQYF; j_call: TRBJ2-5; d_call: TRBD1; clone_size: -; v_call: TRBV6-8
cdr3_nt: TGTGCCAGCAGCGGGGGGCCCGGGGAGACCCAGTACTTC; cdr3_aa: CASSGGPGETQYF; j_call: TRBJ2-5; d_call: -; clone_size: few; v_call: TRBV9
cdr3_nt: TGTGCCAGCAGTTTAGCGGGGGGGGCTGACACAGATACGCAGTATTTT; cdr3_aa: CASSLAGGADTDTQYF; j_call: TRBJ2-3; d_call: -; clone_size: many; v_call: TRBV12-3/TRBV12-4
cdr3_nt: TGCGCCAGCAGCTCGGGGGGACTAGCGGGAGGGCCGGGGCAGTTCTTC; cdr3_aa: CASSSGGLAGGPGQFF; j_call: TRBJ2-1; d_call: TRBD2; clone_size: few; v_call: TRBV5-1
cdr3_nt: TGTGCCAGCAGTTTAACGGCCTACGAGCAGTACTTC; cdr3_aa: CASSLTAYEQYF; j_call: TRBJ2-7; d_call: -; clone_size: many; v_call: TRBV28
cdr3_nt: TGTGCCAGCAGTTACCTTGACTATGGCTACACCTTC; cdr3_aa: CASSYLDYGYTF; j_call: TRBJ1-2; d_call: -; clone_size: many; v_call: TRBV6-2/TRBV6-3
cdr3_nt: TGCAGCGTCAGATGGGGAGGGGCGAATGAGCAGTTCTTC; cdr3_aa: CSVRWGGANEQFF; j_call: TRBJ2-1; d_call: TRBD2; clone_size: -; v_call: TRBV29-1
cdr3_nt: TGTGCCAGCAGCTCGGGGACAGATAAAAACATTCAGTACTTC; cdr3_aa: CASSSGTDKNIQYF; j_call: TRBJ2-4; d_call: TRBD1; clone_size: many; v_call: TRBV5-6
cdr3_nt: TGTGCCAGCAGTTTAAGCCTCGCGGGGAATCAGCCCCAGCATTTT; cdr3_aa: CASSLSLAGNQPQHF; j_call: TRBJ1-5; d_call: -; clone_size: -; v_call: TRBV28
cdr3_nt: TGTGCCAGCAGTCGTTTCGGTTACATGAACACTGAAGCTTTCTTT; cdr3_aa: CASSRFGYMNTEAFF; j_call: TRBJ1-1; d_call: -; clone_size: few; v_call: TRBV6-1
cdr3_nt: TGCGCCAGCAGCTTGTCAGCGCCCGGTGATGAGCAGTTCTTC; cdr3_aa: CASSLSAPGDEQFF; j_call: TRBJ2-1; d_call: -; clone_size: -; v_call: TRBV5-1
cdr3_nt: TGTGCCAGCAGCCCTGGGAGACAGGGGTCTATCACTGAAGCTTTCTTT; cdr3_aa: CASSPGRQGSITEAFF; j_call: TRBJ1-1; d_call: TRBD1; clone_size: -; v_call: TRBV5-4
cdr3_nt: TGTGCCAGCAGTGATCCAGGGAGAGTTCAACGGGGCACAGATACGCAGTATTTT; cdr3_aa: CASSDPGRVQRGTDTQYF; j_call: TRBJ2-3; d_call: -; clone_size: -; v_call: TRBV2
cdr3_nt: TGTGCCACCAGCAGAGATCACGTTGTAAACCACGAGCAGTACTTC; cdr3_aa: CATSRDHVVNHEQYF; j_call: TRBJ2-7; d_call: -; clone_size: -; v_call: TRBV15
cdr3_nt: TGCAGCGTCCACCGGGGCAGGGATGGGGAGCAGTACTTC; cdr3_aa: CSVHRGRDGEQYF; j_call: TRBJ2-7; d_call: -; clone_size: -; v_call: TRBV29-1
cdr3_nt: TGCGCCAGCAGCCCGGGACTAGCGGGAGCAAATGAGCAGTTCTTC; cdr3_aa: CASSPGLAGANEQFF; j_call: TRBJ2-1; d_call: TRBD2; clone_size: many; v_call: TRBV5-1
cdr3_nt: TGTGCCAGCAGTGGCAGAGACTCGAACACCGGGGAGCTGTTTTTT; cdr3_aa: CASSGRDSNTGELFF; j_call: TRBJ2-2; d_call: -; clone_size: many; v_call: TRBV2
cdr3_nt: TGTGCCAGCAGCTCAGGATCGGGTTCGAATGAAAAACTGTTTTTT; cdr3_aa: CASSSGSGSNEKLFF; j_call: TRBJ1-4; d_call: -; clone_size: once; v_call: TRBV11-3
cdr3_nt: TGTGCCAGCCGACAGGGAATAACCGGGGAGCTGTTTTTT; cdr3_aa: CASRQGITGELFF; j_call: TRBJ2-2; d_call: TRBD1; clone_size: -; v_call: TRBV19
cdr3_nt: TGTGCCAGCAGCCAAGGCTTGGGATCCACTGAAGCTTTCTTT; cdr3_aa: CASSQGLGSTEAFF; j_call: TRBJ1-1; d_call: -; clone_size: many; v_call: TRBV3-1
cdr3_nt: TGTGCCAGCAGCGCTGGGACGGCCGCCCGTACGCAGTATTTT; cdr3_aa: CASSAGTAARTQYF; j_call: TRBJ2-3; d_call: -; clone_size: few; v_call: TRBV7-3
cdr3_nt: TGCGCCAGCAGCGGGAGGGCGGGACAGGGCGCCAATGAGCAGTTCTTC; cdr3_aa: CASSGRAGQGANEQFF; j_call: TRBJ2-1; d_call: TRBD1; clone_size: -; v_call: TRBV5-1
cdr3_nt: TGCAGCGTTGAAAAAGCCCCAGGGTCCGGGCCCACTGAAGCTTTCTTT; cdr3_aa: CSVEKAPGSGPTEAFF; j_call: TRBJ1-1; d_call: -; clone_size: many; v_call: TRBV29-1
cdr3_nt: TGTGCCAGCAGAACTCTTTTGCGATACAGGGGGGAGTTTGGCTACACCTTC; cdr3_aa: CASRTLLRYRGEFGYTF; j_call: TRBJ1-2; d_call: TRBD1; clone_size: few; v_call: TRBV27
cdr3_nt: TGTGCCAGCAGGGTAACACAGGTCTGGGGGGAGACCCAGTACTTC; cdr3_aa: CASRVTQVWGETQYF; j_call: TRBJ2-5; d_call: -; clone_size: few; v_call: TRBV27
cdr3_nt: TGCGCCTCCCGGGACTACAATGAGCAGTTCTTC; cdr3_aa: CASRDYNEQFF; j_call: TRBJ2-1; d_call: -; clone_size: many; v_call: TRBV5-1
cdr3_nt: TGTGCCAGCAGAACGAGGGGGGAATACTCTGGGGCCAACGTCCTGACTTTC; cdr3_aa: CASRTRGEYSGANVLTF; j_call: TRBJ2-6; d_call: -; clone_size: -; v_call: TRBV7-2
cdr3_nt: TGTGCCAGCAGCCGGGGACCACGAGGAGACTACAATGAGCAGTTCTTC; cdr3_aa: CASSRGPRGDYNEQFF; j_call: TRBJ2-1; d_call: -; clone_size: many; v_call: TRBV5-4
cdr3_nt: TGCGCCAGCAGCTTTCGACAGGGTGTGAATACGCAGTATTTT; cdr3_aa: CASSFRQGVNTQYF; j_call: TRBJ2-3; d_call: TRBD1; clone_size: many; v_call: TRBV5-1
cdr3_nt: TGTGCCTGGACCAGACTAGCGGGAGGTAGTGAGCAGTTCTTC; cdr3_aa: CAWTRLAGGSEQFF; j_call: TRBJ2-1; d_call: TRBD2; clone_size: many; v_call: TRBV30
cdr3_nt: TGCGCCAGCAGCCTTACAGGGTCGTACTCCTACGAGCAGTACTTC; cdr3_aa: CASSLTGSYSYEQYF; j_call: TRBJ2-7; d_call: -; clone_size: many; v_call: TRBV5-1
cdr3_nt: TGTGCCAGCAGCATGGGACAGGAGGACGGGGAGCTGTTTTTT; cdr3_aa: CASSMGQEDGELFF; j_call: TRBJ2-2; d_call: TRBD1; clone_size: many; v_call: TRBV11-3
cdr3_nt: TGTGCCAGTCCCGGGGGACAGGGGAACACCGGGGAGCTGTTTTTT; cdr3_aa: CASPGGQGNTGELFF; j_call: TRBJ2-2; d_call: TRBD1; clone_size: few; v_call: TRBV6-2/TRBV6-3
cdr3_nt: TGTGCCAGCAGTCCGGGACACCAAGGGCTGGAGACCCAGTACTTC; cdr3_aa: CASSPGHQGLETQYF; j_call: TRBJ2-5; d_call: -; clone_size: many; v_call: TRBV6-2/TRBV6-3
cdr3_nt: TGCGCCAGCAGCGCGGTCGGCGGGGGCTACGACGAGCAGTACTTC; cdr3_aa: CASSAVGGGYDEQYF; j_call: TRBJ2-7; d_call: -; clone_size: once; v_call: TRBV5-1
cdr3_nt: TGTGCCAGCAGTCCTGCCTCGGGGGCCTATAATTCACCCCTCCACTTT; cdr3_aa: CASSPASGAYNSPLHF; j_call: TRBJ1-6; d_call: -; clone_size: many; v_call: TRBV12-3/TRBV12-4
cdr3_nt: TGTGCCGGCAGTCTACGCGATGAGCAGTTCTTC; cdr3_aa: CAGSLRDEQFF; j_call: TRBJ2-1; d_call: -; clone_size: -; v_call: TRBV27
cdr3_nt: TGTGCCAGCAAAGCGCGGGGGGGCCCTAGCTCCTACAATGAGCAGTTCTTC; cdr3_aa: CASKARGGPSSYNEQFF; j_call: TRBJ2-1; d_call: TRBD2; clone_size: many; v_call: TRBV2
cdr3_nt: TGTGGCAGCAGCACCCTCGGGGCCAGGCAAGAGATCCAGTACTTC; cdr3_aa: CGSSTLGARQEIQYF; j_call: TRBJ2-5; d_call: -; clone_size: -; v_call: TRBV21-1
cdr3_nt: TGTGCCAGCAGGGACTTATCCTCCTACAATGAGCAGTTCTTC; cdr3_aa: CASRDLSSYNEQFF; j_call: TRBJ2-1; d_call: -; clone_size: many; v_call: TRBV2
cdr3_nt: TGTGCCAGCAGCTATAGCGGGAGGGTCTACAATGAGCAGTTCTTC; cdr3_aa: CASSYSGRVYNEQFF; j_call: TRBJ2-1; d_call: TRBD2; clone_size: many; v_call: TRBV6-2/TRBV6-3
cdr3_nt: TGTGCCAGCAGTTTATCGCGAACAGATACGCAGTATTTT; cdr3_aa: CASSLSRTDTQYF; j_call: TRBJ2-3; d_call: -; clone_size: many; v_call: TRBV27
cdr3_nt: TGTGCCAGCAGTTTGGGGGAGGTAACTGAAGCTTTCTTT; cdr3_aa: CASSLGEVTEAFF; j_call: TRBJ1-1; d_call: -; clone_size: few; v_call: TRBV27